This TCR beta chain was retrieved from a study of control samples from healthy donors and cancer patients. Trimming left V 5 bases short and J 5 bases short, with 13 bases between. Per the germline V gene, CDR1 is LNHDA and CDR2 is SQIVND (reference sequence). This CDR3 is 15 amino acids long. Some clones are missing from TCRdb's copy, which holds only in-frame ones; the method was immunoSEQ multiplex PCR. The data show 150,000 or so clones, 90% to 95% seen once. The receptor was isolated from a woman in her thirties or forties in good health. The genes are TRBV19 and TRBJ1-6, with D unclear. Sequencing used blood. CDR3 amino acids: CASSPPRADNSPLHF. The CDR3 DNA sequence: TGTGCCAGTAGTCCGCCGCGGGCCGATAATTCACCCCTCCACTTT.